This is a list of T cell receptor beta chains from one sample in a study of T cell changes during pregnancy in multiple sclerosis. Here immunoSEQ multiplex PCR was the method, and the copy in TCRdb shows in-frame clones only, minus some. Of about 67,000 clones detected, about 89% appear once; the ten largest clones hold around 2.5%. This material consisted of peripheral blood, taken in the first trimester of pregnancy. The receptor source for this set is a female donor with multiple sclerosis, enrolled in a pregnancy study. Both conserved end residues are trimmed from each CDR3.

J: TRBJ2-3
V: TRBV6-5
length: 14
CDR3: ASSYWASGGSDTQY

J: TRBJ2-2
V: TRBV9
length: 13
CDR3: ASSAANRGTGELF

J: TRBJ2-1
V: TRBV7-9
length: 17
CDR3: ASSLEGVGSGGEGNEQF

J: TRBJ1-1
V: TRBV7-2
length: 11
CDR3: ASSLTQGYGAF

J: TRBJ2-6
V: TRBV14
length: 14
CDR3: ASSQDHFSGANVLT

J: TRBJ2-5
V: TRBV12-5
length: 12
CDR3: ASGSGGNQETQY

J: TRBJ1-2
V: TRBV18
length: 12
CDR3: ASSPRAERLGYT

J: TRBJ2-3
V: TRBV5-5
length: 14
CDR3: ASSFGDAEFTDTQY

J: TRBJ1-1
V: TRBV2
length: 13
CDR3: ASSETGTGGTEAF

J: TRBJ1-2
V: TRBV6-6
length: 11
CDR3: ASSYSGGGGYT

J: TRBJ2-3
V: TRBV19
length: 14
CDR3: ASSRGQTISTDTQY

J: TRBJ1-2
V: TRBV20-1
length: 9
CDR3: SAQQAHGYT

J: TRBJ2-1
V: TRBV7-2
length: 12
CDR3: ATGGPSDYNEQF

J: TRBJ2-3
V: TRBV29-1
length: 10
CDR3: SVAAVTDTQY

J: TRBJ1-2
V: TRBV19
length: 12
CDR3: ASSIVGQTYGYT

J: TRBJ2-1
V: TRBV6-6
length: 10
CDR3: AGRALTREQF

J: TRBJ1-1
V: TRBV11-2
length: 10
CDR3: ASSFGDTEAF

J: TRBJ2-1
V: TRBV7-2
length: 13
CDR3: ASSYSGGRGNEQF

J: TRBJ2-7
V: TRBV10-3
length: 13
CDR3: AIRTQLRGSYEQY

J: TRBJ1-5
V: TRBV5-6
length: 13
CDR3: ASSFGLRGGQPQH

J: TRBJ1-1
V: TRBV5-1
length: 13
CDR3: ASSLEATGGTEAF

J: TRBJ2-3
V: TRBV6-4
length: 12
CDR3: ASSRTGSADTQY

J: TRBJ2-2
V: TRBV5-1
length: 12
CDR3: ASSFQDSTGELF

J: TRBJ2-7
V: TRBV5-1
length: 14
CDR3: ASSPPGLEKTYAQY

J: TRBJ1-6
V: TRBV27
length: 10
CDR3: ASSTGGSPLH

J: TRBJ1-5
V: TRBV2
length: 13
CDR3: ASSEALGGNQPQH

J: TRBJ2-7
V: TRBV6-1
length: 14
CDR3: ASSEGLTGGEYEQY

J: TRBJ2-7
V: TRBV18
length: 11
CDR3: ASSPDLEGEQY

J: TRBJ2-5
V: TRBV7-2
length: 13
CDR3: ASSLEGSYQETQY

J: TRBJ2-7
V: TRBV12-5
length: 8
CDR3: ASGLYEQY

J: TRBJ1-1
V: TRBV6-5
length: 13
CDR3: ASSYSQQGETEAF

J: TRBJ1-4
V: TRBV18
length: 13
CDR3: ASSPRGTGSEKLF

J: TRBJ1-1
V: TRBV10-3
length: 12
CDR3: AISLDSMNTEAF

J: TRBJ2-2
V: TRBV30
length: 13
CDR3: AWSAGQGNTGELF

J: TRBJ2-7
V: TRBV19
length: 11
CDR3: ASSTGVGAEQY

J: TRBJ1-2
V: TRBV4-3
length: 13
CDR3: ASSQETGVSYGYT

J: TRBJ2-7
V: TRBV6-5
length: 13
CDR3: ASSSLGLAEYEQY

J: TRBJ2-5
V: TRBV7-9
length: 13
CDR3: ASSLKRVAVETQY

J: TRBJ1-1
V: TRBV19
length: 14
CDR3: ASSLLTGTAVGRAF

J: TRBJ1-1
V: TRBV27
length: 10
CDR3: ASSLTGTEAF

J: TRBJ2-1
V: TRBV5-1
length: 14
CDR3: ASSLGDGGPINEQF

J: TRBJ2-3
V: TRBV7-3
length: 14
CDR3: ASSFRTSGGTDTQY

J: TRBJ2-5
V: TRBV6-5
length: 10
CDR3: ASSFFEGAQY

J: TRBJ1-2
V: TRBV18
length: 15
CDR3: ASSPAGQLGKGYGYT

J: TRBJ2-3
V: TRBV7-2
length: 14
CDR3: ASSPSRGRSTDTQY